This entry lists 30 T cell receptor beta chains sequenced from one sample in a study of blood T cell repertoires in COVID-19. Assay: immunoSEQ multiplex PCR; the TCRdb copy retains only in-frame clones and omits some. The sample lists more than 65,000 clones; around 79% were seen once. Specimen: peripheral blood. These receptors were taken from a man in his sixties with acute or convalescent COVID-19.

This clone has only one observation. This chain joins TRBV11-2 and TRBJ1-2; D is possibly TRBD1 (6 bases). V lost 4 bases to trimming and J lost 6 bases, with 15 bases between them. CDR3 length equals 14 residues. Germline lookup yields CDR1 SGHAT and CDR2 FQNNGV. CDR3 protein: CASSSQGRTDGYTF. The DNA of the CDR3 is TGTGCCAGCAGCTCACAGGGACGGACTGATGGCTACACCTTC.

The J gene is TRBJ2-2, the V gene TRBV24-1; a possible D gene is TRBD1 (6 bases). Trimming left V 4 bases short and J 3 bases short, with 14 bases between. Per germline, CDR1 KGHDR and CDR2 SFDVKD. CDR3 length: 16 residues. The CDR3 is CATSEGNRADTGELFF. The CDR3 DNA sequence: TGTGCCACCAGTGAAGGGAACAGGGCGGACACCGGGGAGCTGTTTTTT.

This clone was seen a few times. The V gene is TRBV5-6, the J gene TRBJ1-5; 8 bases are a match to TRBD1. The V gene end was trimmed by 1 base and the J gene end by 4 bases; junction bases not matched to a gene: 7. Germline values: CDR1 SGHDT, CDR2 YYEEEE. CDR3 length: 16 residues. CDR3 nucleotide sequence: TGTGCCAGCAGCTTGCAGGGGGCAGAGCCTAATCAGCCCCAGCATTTT. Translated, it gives CASSLQGAEPNQPQHF.

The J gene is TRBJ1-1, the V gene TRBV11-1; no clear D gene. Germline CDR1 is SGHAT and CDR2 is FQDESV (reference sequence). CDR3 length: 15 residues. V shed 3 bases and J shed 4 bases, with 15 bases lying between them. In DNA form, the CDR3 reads TGTGCCAGCAGCTTGTTTAGTTTAGGAGGCACTGAAGCTTTCTTT. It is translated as CASSLFSLGGTEAFF.

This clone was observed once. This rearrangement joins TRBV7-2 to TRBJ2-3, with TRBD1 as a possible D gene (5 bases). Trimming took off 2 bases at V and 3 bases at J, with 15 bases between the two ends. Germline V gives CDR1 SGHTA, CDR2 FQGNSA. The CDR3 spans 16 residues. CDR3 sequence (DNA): TGTGCCAGCAGCTTACGATTCTTGGGGCGAACAGATACGCAGTATTTT. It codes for CASSLRFLGRTDTQYF.

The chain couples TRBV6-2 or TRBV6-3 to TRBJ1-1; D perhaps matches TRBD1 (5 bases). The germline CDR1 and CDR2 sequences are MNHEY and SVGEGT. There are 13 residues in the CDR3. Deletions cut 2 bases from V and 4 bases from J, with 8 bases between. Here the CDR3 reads CASSYKGITEAFF. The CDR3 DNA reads TGTGCCAGCAGTTACAAGGGGATCACTGAAGCTTTCTTT.

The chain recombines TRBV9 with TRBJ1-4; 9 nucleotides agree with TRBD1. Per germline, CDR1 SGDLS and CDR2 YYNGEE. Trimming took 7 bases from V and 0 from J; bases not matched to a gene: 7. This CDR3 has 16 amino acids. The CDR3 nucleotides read TGTGCCAGCTCTCCGACAGGGGGAGCAACTAATGAAAAACTGTTTTTT. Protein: CASSPTGGATNEKLFF.

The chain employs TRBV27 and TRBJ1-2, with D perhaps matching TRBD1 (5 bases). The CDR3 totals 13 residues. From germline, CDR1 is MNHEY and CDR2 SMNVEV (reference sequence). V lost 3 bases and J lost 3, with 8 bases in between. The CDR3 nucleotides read TGTGCCAGCAGTTTGGTCAGGGACTATGGCTACACCTTC. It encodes CASSLVRDYGYTF.

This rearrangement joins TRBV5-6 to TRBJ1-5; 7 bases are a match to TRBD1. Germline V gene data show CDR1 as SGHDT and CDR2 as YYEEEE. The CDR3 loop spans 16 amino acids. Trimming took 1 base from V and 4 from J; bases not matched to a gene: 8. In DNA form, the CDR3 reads TGTGCCAGCAGCTTGAGGGCGGGACAGCAAAATCAGCCCCAGCATTTT. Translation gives CASSLRAGQQNQPQHF.

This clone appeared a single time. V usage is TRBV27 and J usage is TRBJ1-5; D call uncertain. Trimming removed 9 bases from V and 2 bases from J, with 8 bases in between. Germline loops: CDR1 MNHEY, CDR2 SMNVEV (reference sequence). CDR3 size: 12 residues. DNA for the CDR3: TGTGCCAGTAGGGAGGGCAATCAGCCCCAGCATTTT. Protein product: CASREGNQPQHF.

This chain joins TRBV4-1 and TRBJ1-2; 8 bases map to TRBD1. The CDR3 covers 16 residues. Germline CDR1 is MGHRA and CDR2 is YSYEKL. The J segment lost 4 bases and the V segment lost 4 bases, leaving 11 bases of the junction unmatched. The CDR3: CASSLRDGTGVYGYTF. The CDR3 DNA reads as TGCGCCAGCAGCCTTCGAGACGGGACAGGAGTCTATGGCTACACCTTC.

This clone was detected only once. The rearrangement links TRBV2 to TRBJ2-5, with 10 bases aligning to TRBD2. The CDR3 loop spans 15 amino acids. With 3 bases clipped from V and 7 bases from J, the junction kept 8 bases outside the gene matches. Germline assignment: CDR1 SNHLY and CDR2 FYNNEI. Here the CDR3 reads CASSDYSGTSATQYF. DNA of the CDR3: TGTGCCAGCAGTGACTATTCGGGGACTAGCGCGACCCAGTACTTC.

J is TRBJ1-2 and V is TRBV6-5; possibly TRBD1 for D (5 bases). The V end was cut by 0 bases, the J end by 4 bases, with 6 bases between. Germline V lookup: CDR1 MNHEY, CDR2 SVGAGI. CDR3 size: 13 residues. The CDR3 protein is CASSYSGAYGYTF. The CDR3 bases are TGTGCCAGCAGTTACTCTGGGGCCTATGGCTACACCTTC.

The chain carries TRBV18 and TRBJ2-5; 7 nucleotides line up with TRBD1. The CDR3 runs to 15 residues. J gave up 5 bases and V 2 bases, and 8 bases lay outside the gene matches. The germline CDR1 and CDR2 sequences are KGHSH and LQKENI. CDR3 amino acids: CASSPLSGGRETQYF. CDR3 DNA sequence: TGTGCCAGCTCACCATTATCAGGGGGTCGGGAGACCCAGTACTTC.

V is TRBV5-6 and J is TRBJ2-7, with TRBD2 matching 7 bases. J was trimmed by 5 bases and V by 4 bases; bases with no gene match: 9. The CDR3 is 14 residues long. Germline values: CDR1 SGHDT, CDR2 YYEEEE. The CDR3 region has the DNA TGTGCCAGCAGCCGCGGGACTAAGGGTAACGAGCAGTACTTC. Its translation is CASSRGTKGNEQYF.

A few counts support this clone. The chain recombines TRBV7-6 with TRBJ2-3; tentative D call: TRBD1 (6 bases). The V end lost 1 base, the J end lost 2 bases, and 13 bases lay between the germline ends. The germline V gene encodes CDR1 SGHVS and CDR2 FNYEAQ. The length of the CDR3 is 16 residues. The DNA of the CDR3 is TGTGCCAGCAGCTTAGTTGGCGGACAGAACACAGATACGCAGTATTTT. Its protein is CASSLVGGQNTDTQYF.

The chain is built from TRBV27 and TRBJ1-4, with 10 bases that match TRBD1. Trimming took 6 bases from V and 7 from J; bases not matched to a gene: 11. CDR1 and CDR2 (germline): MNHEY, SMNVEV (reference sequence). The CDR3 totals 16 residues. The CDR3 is CASRTGTGVGGEKLFF. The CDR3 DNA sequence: TGTGCCAGCAGGACAGGGACAGGGGTGGGGGGTGAAAAACTGTTTTTT.

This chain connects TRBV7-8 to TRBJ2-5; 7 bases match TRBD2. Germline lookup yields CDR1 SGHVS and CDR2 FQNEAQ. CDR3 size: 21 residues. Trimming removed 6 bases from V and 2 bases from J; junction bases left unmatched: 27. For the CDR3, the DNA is TGTGCCAGCAGAATCATGTACGGGGGGACCAAATATGAGGCAGCTCAAGAGACCCAGTACTTC. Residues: CASRIMYGGTKYEAAQETQYF.

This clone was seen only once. This CDR3 is CASSLQTGGGTDTQYF. The CDR3 coding sequence is TGCGCCAGCAGCCTACAGACAGGGGGAGGCACAGATACGCAGTATTTT. V usage is TRBV5-1 and J usage is TRBJ2-3; 9 positions agree with TRBD1. CDR1 SGHRS and CDR2 YFSETQ come from the germline V gene. The CDR3 runs to 16 residues. Germline trimming cut 4 bases from V and 1 base from J; bases unmatched to any gene: 7.

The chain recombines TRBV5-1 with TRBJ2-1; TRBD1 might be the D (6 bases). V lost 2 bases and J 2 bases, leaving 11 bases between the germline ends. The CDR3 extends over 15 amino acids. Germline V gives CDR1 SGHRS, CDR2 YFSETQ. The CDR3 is CASSLATGAYNEQFF. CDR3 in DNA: TGCGCCAGCAGCTTAGCGACAGGAGCCTACAATGAGCAGTTCTTC.

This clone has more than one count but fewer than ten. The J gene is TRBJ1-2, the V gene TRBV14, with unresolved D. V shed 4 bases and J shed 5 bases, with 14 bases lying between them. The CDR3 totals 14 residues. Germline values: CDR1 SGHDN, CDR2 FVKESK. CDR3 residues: CASSPEGPKYGYTF. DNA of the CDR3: TGTGCCAGCAGCCCCGAGGGCCCAAAGTATGGCTACACCTTC.

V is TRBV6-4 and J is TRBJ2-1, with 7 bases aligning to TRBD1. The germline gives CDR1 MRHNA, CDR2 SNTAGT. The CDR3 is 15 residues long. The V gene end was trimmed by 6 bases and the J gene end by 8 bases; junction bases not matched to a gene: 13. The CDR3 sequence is CASSARTGDRHEQFF. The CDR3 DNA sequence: TGTGCCAGCAGCGCTAGGACAGGAGATAGGCATGAGCAGTTCTTC.

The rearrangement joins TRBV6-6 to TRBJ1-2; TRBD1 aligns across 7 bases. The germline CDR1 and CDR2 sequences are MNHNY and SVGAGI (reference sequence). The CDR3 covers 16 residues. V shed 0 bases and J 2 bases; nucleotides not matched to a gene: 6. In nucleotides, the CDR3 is TGTGCCAGCAGTTACTCGGACACAGGGGACAACTATGGCTACACCTTC. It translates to CASSYSDTGDNYGYTF.

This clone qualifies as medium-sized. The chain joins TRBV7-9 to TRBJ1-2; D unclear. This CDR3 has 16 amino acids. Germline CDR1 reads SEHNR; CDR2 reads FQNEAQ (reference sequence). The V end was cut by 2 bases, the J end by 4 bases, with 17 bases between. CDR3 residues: CASSLHREPMRYGYTF. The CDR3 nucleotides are TGTGCCAGCAGCTTACACAGAGAGCCGATGCGCTATGGCTACACCTTC.

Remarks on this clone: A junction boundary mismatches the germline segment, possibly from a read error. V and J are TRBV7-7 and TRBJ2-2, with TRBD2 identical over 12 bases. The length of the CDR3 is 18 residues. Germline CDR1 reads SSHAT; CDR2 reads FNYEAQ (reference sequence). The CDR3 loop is CASSLVQLAGGNTGELFF. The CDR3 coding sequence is TGTGCTAGCAGCTTAGTACAACTAGCGGGGGGAAACACCGGGGAGCTGTTTTTT.

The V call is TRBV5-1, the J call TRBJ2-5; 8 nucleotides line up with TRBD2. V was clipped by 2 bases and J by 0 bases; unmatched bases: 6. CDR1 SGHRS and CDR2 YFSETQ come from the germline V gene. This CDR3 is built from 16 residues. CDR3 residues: CASSFGTSSYQETQYF. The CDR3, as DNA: TGCGCCAGCAGCTTCGGGACTAGTTCTTACCAAGAGACCCAGTACTTC. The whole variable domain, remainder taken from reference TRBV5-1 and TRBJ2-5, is KAGVTQTPRYLIKTRGQQVTLSCSPISGHRSVSWYQQTPGQGLQFLFEYFSETQRNKGNFPGRFSGRQFSNSRSEMNVSTLELGDSALYLCASSFGTSSYQETQYFGPGTRLLVL.

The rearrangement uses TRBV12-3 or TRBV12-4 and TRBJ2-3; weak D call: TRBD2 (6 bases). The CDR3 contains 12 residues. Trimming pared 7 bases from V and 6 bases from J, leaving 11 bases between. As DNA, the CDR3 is TGTGCCAGCACTTCGGGGGAGGATACGCAGTATTTT. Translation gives CASTSGEDTQYF.

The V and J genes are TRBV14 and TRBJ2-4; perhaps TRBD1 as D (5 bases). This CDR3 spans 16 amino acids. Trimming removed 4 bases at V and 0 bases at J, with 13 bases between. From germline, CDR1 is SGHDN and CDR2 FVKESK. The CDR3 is CASSPFREGAKNIQYF. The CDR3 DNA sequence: TGTGCCAGCAGCCCCTTCAGGGAAGGAGCCAAAAACATTCAGTACTTC.

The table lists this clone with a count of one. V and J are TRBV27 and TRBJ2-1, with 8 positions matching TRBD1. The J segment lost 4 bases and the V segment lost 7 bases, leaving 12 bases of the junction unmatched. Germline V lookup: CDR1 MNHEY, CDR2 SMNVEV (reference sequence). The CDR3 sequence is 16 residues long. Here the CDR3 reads CASKWTGTSSYNEQFF. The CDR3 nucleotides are TGTGCCAGCAAGTGGACAGGGACGTCATCTTACAATGAGCAGTTCTTC.

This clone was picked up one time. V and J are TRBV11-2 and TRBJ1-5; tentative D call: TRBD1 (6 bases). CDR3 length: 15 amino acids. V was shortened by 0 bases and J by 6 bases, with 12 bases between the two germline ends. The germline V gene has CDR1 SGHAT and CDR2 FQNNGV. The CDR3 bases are TGTGCCAGCAGCTTAGAGGGGGGGGCCAGTCAGCCCCAGCATTTT. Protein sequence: CASSLEGGASQPQHF.